This TCR beta chain comes out of a study of cytomegalovirus exposure and HLA in healthy donors. The protocol was immunoSEQ multiplex PCR, while the TCRdb copy is restricted to in-frame clones and leaves out a portion. The sample holds 120,000 or so clones; about 91% are singletons and the top ten take more than 1.5%. This CDR3 spans 15 amino acids. Looked up from germline, CDR1 is LNHDA and CDR2 is SQIVND (reference sequence). V lost 2 bases to trimming and J lost 6 bases; unmatched junction nucleotides: 10. The chain employs TRBV19 and TRBJ2-7; 7 bases agree with TRBD1. Sequenced sample: PBMCs. This TCR derives from a man in his late teens or twenties in good health and CMV-seronegative. The CDR3 sequence: CASSIRTGELGEQYF. CDR3 DNA sequence: TGTGCCAGTAGTATACGTACAGGGGAGCTAGGCGAGCAGTACTTC.